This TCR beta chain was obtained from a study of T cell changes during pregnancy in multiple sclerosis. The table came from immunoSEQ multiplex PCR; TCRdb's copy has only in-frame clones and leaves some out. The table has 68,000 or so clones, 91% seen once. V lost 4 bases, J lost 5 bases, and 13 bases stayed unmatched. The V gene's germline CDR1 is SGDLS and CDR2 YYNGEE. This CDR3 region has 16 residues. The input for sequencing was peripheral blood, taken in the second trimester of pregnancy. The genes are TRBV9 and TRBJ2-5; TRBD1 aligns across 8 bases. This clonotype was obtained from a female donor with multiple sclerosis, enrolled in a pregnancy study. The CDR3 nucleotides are TGTGCCAGCAGCTTGTCGGTACAGGGGGGATGGGAGACCCAGTACTTC. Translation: CASSLSVQGGWETQYF.